Presented here are 21 T cell receptor beta chains from one specimen sequenced in a study of blood T cell repertoires in COVID-19. Method: immunoSEQ multiplex PCR; TCRdb's copy keeps in-frame clones and lacks some. This repertoire shows around 200,000 clones, about nine tenths found once; its top ten account for roughly 6.7%. Sequenced input: peripheral blood. The receptor set was obtained from a man in his forties with acute or convalescent COVID-19.

In the case of this clone: This specimen includes other DNA sequences encoding the same CDR3. V is TRBV12-3 or TRBV12-4 and J is TRBJ2-5; D uncertain. The CDR3 is 12 residues long. Trimming shortened V by 2 bases and J by 5 bases, and 6 bases separated the two germline ends. The CDR3 coding sequence is TGTGCCAGCAGTTTACAGAGGGAGACCCAGTACTTC. Protein: CASSLQRETQYF.

The J gene is TRBJ2-1, the V gene TRBV19; D is possibly TRBD1 (5 bases). This CDR3 region has 17 residues. CDR1 and CDR2 from the germline V gene are LNHDA and SQIVND (reference sequence). V lost 4 bases and J 3 bases, leaving 19 bases between the germline ends. CDR3 region: CASSKKGIGLVYNEQFF. Here the CDR3 DNA reads TGTGCCAGTAGTAAAAAGGGGATTGGTTTGGTCTACAATGAGCAGTTCTTC.

CDR3 residues: CATQPGQTYEQYF. The CDR3 DNA sequence: TGTGCCACCCAACCGGGACAGACCTACGAGCAGTACTTC. The chain links TRBV6-5 to TRBJ2-7; 7 bases line up with TRBD1. Germline values: CDR1 MNHEY, CDR2 SVGAGI. The trim removed 10 bases at V and 2 bases at J, leaving 8 bases unmatched. The CDR3 consists of 13 residues.

The CDR3 DNA sequence: TGTGCCAGCAGCCTTAACAGGGAAAGCGCCGGGGAGCTGTTTTTT. This translates into CASSLNRESAGELFF. This chain connects TRBV7-2 to TRBJ2-2; the D gene is possibly TRBD1 (6 bases). The CDR3 loop spans 15 amino acids. Germline V gene lookup returns CDR1 SGHTA and CDR2 FQGNSA. V was trimmed by 5 bases and J by 6 bases, leaving 16 bases between them.

The rearrangement joins TRBV4-1 to TRBJ2-1, with D maybe TRBD1 (6 bases). The ends were cut back, 6 bases at V and 4 bases at J, with 19 bases in the middle. Germline V CDR1 and CDR2: MGHRA, YSYEKL. The CDR3 length is 16 residues. CDR3 residues: CASSPIRDTHYNEQFF. The CDR3 DNA follows: TGCGCCAGCAGTCCGATCCGGGACACGCATTACAATGAGCAGTTCTTC.

The chain joins TRBV5-5 to TRBJ2-5; tentative D call: TRBD2 (6 bases). Germline assignment: CDR1 SGHKS and CDR2 YYEKEE (reference sequence). Trimming took 5 bases from V and 2 from J, leaving 10 bases between them. The CDR3 length is 13 residues. CDR3 sequence reads: CASRGTPQETQYF. Here the CDR3 DNA reads TGTGCCAGCAGGGGGACTCCACAAGAGACCCAGTACTTC.

This rearrangement joins TRBV5-4 to TRBJ1-2, with D maybe TRBD1 (5 bases). CDR1 and CDR2 (germline): SGHNT, YYREEE (reference sequence). The CDR3 contains 15 residues. The germline V and J ends were trimmed by 2 bases and 7 bases, with 18 bases remaining between them. The CDR3 bases are TGTGCCAGCAGCTTTCCGGGACGGGGGGGTGTTGGCTACACCTTC. Its protein is CASSFPGRGGVGYTF.

This chain joins TRBV18 and TRBJ1-6, with D hard to call. Germline V gene lookup returns CDR1 KGHSH and CDR2 LQKENI. Trimming took 5 bases from V and 7 from J, leaving 9 bases between them. The CDR3 consists of 13 residues. This chain's CDR3 is CASSATSNSPLHF. In DNA, the CDR3 is TGTGCCAGCTCAGCCACTTCAAATTCACCCCTCCACTTT.

This clone showed up just once. The chain uses TRBV9 and TRBJ1-4; tentative D call: TRBD1 (6 bases). This CDR3 comprises 14 residues. From germline, CDR1 is SGDLS and CDR2 YYNGEE. V gave up 3 bases and J gave up 7 bases, with 13 bases separating them. CDR3 nucleotides: TGTGCCAGCAGCGCCCCAGGGGCTGGTGAAAAACTGTTTTTT. Translated: CASSAPGAGEKLFF.

V and J are TRBV6-5 and TRBJ2-7; a weak D match, TRBD2 (6 bases). In germline, CDR1 is MNHEY, CDR2 SVGAGI. The CDR3 contains 16 residues. Between the trimmed V and J ends, which lost 0 bases and 1 base, there was a span of 13 bases. The chain's CDR3 is CASSYSGRGISYEQYF. Here the CDR3 DNA reads TGTGCCAGCAGTTACTCCGGTCGGGGGATATCCTACGAGCAGTACTTC.

This clone was seen once. The chain carries TRBV5-4 and TRBJ1-3; TRBD1 might be the D (5 bases). The CDR3 extends over 14 amino acids. Germline V CDR1 and CDR2: SGHNT, YYREEE (reference sequence). Trimming shortened V by 4 bases and J by 2 bases, and 10 bases separated the two germline ends. The CDR3 region is CASSRPGTGNTIYF. CDR3 DNA: TGTGCCAGCAGCCGGCCAGGGACTGGAAACACCATATATTTT.

V usage is TRBV30 and J usage is TRBJ1-5; tentatively, D is TRBD1 (6 bases). CDR3 length: 13 amino acids. V was pared by 0 bases and J by 4 bases, with 7 bases between. CDR1 is GTSNPN and CDR2 is SVGIG in the germline V gene (reference sequence). The CDR3 DNA sequence: TGTGCCTGGAGTGTAACAGGGAATCAGCCCCAGCATTTT. Amino acid sequence: CAWSVTGNQPQHF.

The chain uses TRBV4-3 and TRBJ2-1; 9 bases match TRBD2. Germline V CDR1 and CDR2: LGHNA, YSLEER. After removal of 4 bases from V and 9 bases from J, the junction contained 19 bases not matched to a gene. The length of the CDR3 is 18 residues. Here the CDR3 DNA reads TGCGCCAGCAGCCTAAGAGGTCCGGCGGGGGGGCTTCATAGTGAGCAGTTCTTC. Its protein is CASSLRGPAGGLHSEQFF.

This rearrangement joins TRBV28 to TRBJ2-1, with a weak D call TRBD2 (6 bases). V lost 5 bases, J lost 9 bases, and 17 bases lay in between. The CDR3 is 14 residues long. Germline CDR1 and CDR2: MDHEN and SYDVKM. CDR3 DNA: TGTGCCAGCAGTACCCGGAGGGGCGGGGTTGAGCAGTTCTTC. Translated, it gives CASSTRRGGVEQFF.

For the CDR3, the DNA is TGCGCCAGCAGCTTACTAGCGGGGGAGGACAATGAGCAGTTCTTC. This gives the protein CASSLLAGEDNEQFF. The V and J genes are TRBV5-1 and TRBJ2-1; TRBD2 agrees at 11 bases. The trim removed 2 bases at V and 5 bases at J, leaving 3 bases unmatched. CDR1 is SGHRS and CDR2 is YFSETQ in the germline V gene. This CDR3 has 15 amino acids.

The chain uses TRBV6-1 and TRBJ1-2, with a weak D call TRBD1 (5 bases). This CDR3 spans 15 amino acids. Between the trimmed V and J ends, which lost 2 bases and 6 bases, there was a span of 16 bases. Per germline, CDR1 MNHNS and CDR2 SASEGT. Here the CDR3 DNA reads TGTGCCAGCAGTGAAATAGGAGGGGATCGTCATGGCTACACCTTC. The encoded protein is CASSEIGGDRHGYTF.

The rearrangement uses TRBV19 and TRBJ1-1, with no clear D. Germline V lookup: CDR1 LNHDA, CDR2 SQIVND (reference sequence). The CDR3 loop spans 12 amino acids. V dropped 3 bases and J dropped 8 bases, with 10 bases sitting between them. The CDR3: CASSILSSEAFF. CDR3 sequence (DNA): TGTGCCAGTAGTATCCTGAGTTCGGAAGCTTTCTTT.

The chain recombines TRBV4-3 with TRBJ1-1; D is unclear. The V gene's germline CDR1 is LGHNA and CDR2 YSLEER. The CDR3 contains 14 residues. Trimming left V 0 bases short and J 1 base short, with 6 bases between. The CDR3 DNA reads TGCGCCAGCAGCCAAGACGTATCGAACACTGAAGCTTTCTTT. Translating it yields CASSQDVSNTEAFF.

This clone was seen a single time. V gene TRBV5-4 combines with J gene TRBJ2-6; 9 bases line up with TRBD1. Trimming removed 9 bases from V and 1 base from J; junction bases left unmatched: 8. This CDR3 region has 16 residues. CDR1 is SGHNT and CDR2 is YYREEE in the germline V gene (reference sequence). The CDR3, as DNA: TGTGCCACCCCGGGACAGGGAGGTTCTGGGGCCAACGTCCTGACTTTC. Residues: CATPGQGGSGANVLTF.

This sequence joins TRBV7-6 and TRBJ2-1; 11 nucleotides align to TRBD2. This CDR3 comprises 15 residues. Trimming at V came to 6 bases and at J to 5 bases, leaving 6 bases not matched to a gene. Germline CDR1 reads SGHVS; CDR2 reads FNYEAQ. This CDR3 is CASRPLAGAHNEQFF. The DNA of the CDR3 is TGTGCCAGCAGACCACTAGCGGGGGCCCACAATGAGCAGTTCTTC.

CDR3 nucleotide sequence: TGCGCCAGCAGCTTGGCCGGCTCTGGGGCTTCTTATGGCTACACCTTC. Protein product: CASSLAGSGASYGYTF. The chain links TRBV5-1 to TRBJ1-2; perhaps TRBD1 as D (5 bases). CDR1 SGHRS and CDR2 YFSETQ come from the germline V gene. Deletions cut 0 bases from V and 5 bases from J, with 17 bases between. There are 16 residues in the CDR3.